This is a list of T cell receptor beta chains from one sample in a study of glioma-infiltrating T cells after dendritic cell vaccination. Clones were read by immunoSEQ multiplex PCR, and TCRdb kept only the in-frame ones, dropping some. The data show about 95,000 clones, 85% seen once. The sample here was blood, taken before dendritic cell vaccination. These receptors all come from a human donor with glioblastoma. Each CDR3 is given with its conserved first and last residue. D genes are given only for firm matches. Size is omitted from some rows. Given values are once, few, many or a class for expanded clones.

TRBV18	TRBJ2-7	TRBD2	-	CASSPGRGIYEQYF	TGTGCCAGCTCACCAGGGCGGGGGATCTACGAGCAGTACTTC
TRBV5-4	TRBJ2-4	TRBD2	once	CASSFGGVPKNIQYF	TGTGCCAGCAGCTTTGGGGGGGTCCCCAAAAACATTCAGTACTTC
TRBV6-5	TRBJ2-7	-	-	CASSLAGTYEQYF	TGTGCCAGCAGTTTGGCAGGGACCTACGAGCAGTACTTC
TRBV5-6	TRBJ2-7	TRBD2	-	CASSPGLAADYEQYF	TGTGCCAGCAGCCCGGGACTAGCGGCAGACTACGAGCAGTACTTC
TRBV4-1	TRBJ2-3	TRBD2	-	CASRPDAGTSGTDTQYF	TGCGCCAGCAGACCTGACGCCGGGACTAGTGGAACAGATACGCAGTATTTT
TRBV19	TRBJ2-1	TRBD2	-	CASSIWSAGGVKGKFF	TGTGCCAGTAGTATATGGTCAGCGGGAGGAGTAAAAGGAAAGTTCTTC
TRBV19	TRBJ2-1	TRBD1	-	CASVETGTTYNEQFF	TGTGCCAGCGTTGAGACAGGGACGACCTACAATGAGCAGTTCTTC
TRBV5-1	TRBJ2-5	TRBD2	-	CASSFQGLASPETQYF	TGCGCCAGCAGCTTCCAAGGACTAGCATCACCAGAGACCCAGTACTTC
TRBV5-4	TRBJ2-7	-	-	CASSLTPSYEQYF	TGTGCCAGCAGCCTCACACCCTCCTACGAGCAGTACTTC
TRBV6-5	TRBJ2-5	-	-	CASSRLGLQETQYF	TGTGCCAGCAGCCGACTCGGACTCCAAGAGACCCAGTACTTC
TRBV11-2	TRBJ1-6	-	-	CASSPLPSSYNSPLHF	TGTGCCAGCAGCCCCCTTCCCTCTTCCTATAATTCACCCCTCCACTTT
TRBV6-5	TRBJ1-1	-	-	CASVDRGTEAFF	TGTGCCAGCGTCGATAGGGGCACTGAAGCTTTCTTT
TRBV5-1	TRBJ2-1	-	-	CASRHKEQGEQFF	TGCGCCAGCAGACACAAGGAGCAAGGTGAGCAGTTCTTC
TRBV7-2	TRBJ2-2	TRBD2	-	CASSPRLAGGPGELFF	TGTGCCAGCAGCCCTCGACTAGCGGGAGGGCCCGGGGAGCTGTTTTTT
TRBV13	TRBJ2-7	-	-	CASSATSEYEQYF	TGTGCCAGCAGCGCCACCTCCGAGTACGAGCAGTACTTC
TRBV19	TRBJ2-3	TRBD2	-	CASSSSGRVTDTQYF	TGTGCCAGTAGTTCCAGCGGGAGGGTTACAGATACGCAGTATTTT
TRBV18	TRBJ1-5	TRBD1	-	CASSPDRGYSNQPQHF	TGTGCCAGCTCACCGGACAGGGGGTACAGCAATCAGCCCCAGCATTTT
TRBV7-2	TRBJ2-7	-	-	CASSLQAYEQYF	TGTGCCAGCAGCTTGCAAGCTTACGAGCAGTACTTC
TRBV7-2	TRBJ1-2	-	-	CASSLSTNYGYTF	TGTGCCAGCAGCTTGAGTACTAACTATGGCTACACCTTC
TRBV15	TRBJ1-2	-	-	CATSREGPYGYTF	TGTGCCACCAGCAGAGAGGGGCCCTATGGCTACACCTTC
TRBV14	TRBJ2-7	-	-	CASSQVLVPYEQYF	TGTGCCAGCAGCCAAGTCTTAGTCCCCTACGAGCAGTACTTC
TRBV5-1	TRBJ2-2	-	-	CASTPGGQGSESGELFF	TGCGCCAGTACTCCCGGGGGGCAGGGTTCGGAGTCCGGGGAGCTGTTTTTT
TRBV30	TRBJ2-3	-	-	CAWSRGSTDTQYF	TGTGCCTGGAGCAGGGGATCCACAGATACGCAGTATTTT
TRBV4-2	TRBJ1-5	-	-	CASSGQYNQPQHF	TGTGCCAGCAGCGGACAGTACAATCAGCCCCAGCATTTT
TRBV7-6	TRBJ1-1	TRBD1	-	CASSLRQGIVNTEAFF	TGTGCCAGCAGCTTAAGACAGGGAATAGTGAACACTGAAGCTTTCTTT
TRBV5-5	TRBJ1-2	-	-	CASSLVEGKGYGYTF	TGTGCCAGCAGCTTGGTGGAGGGAAAGGGGTATGGCTACACCTTC
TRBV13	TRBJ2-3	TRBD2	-	CASMGREGQAGDTQYF	TGTGCCAGCATGGGTCGGGAGGGCCAAGCGGGAGATACGCAGTATTTT
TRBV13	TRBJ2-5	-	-	CASSLGRARETQYF	TGTGCCAGCAGCTTAGGCCGAGCGAGAGAGACCCAGTACTTC
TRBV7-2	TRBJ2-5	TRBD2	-	CASSQFLLTSGNQETQYF	TGTGCCAGCAGCCAATTCCTTTTGACTAGCGGGAACCAAGAGACCCAGTACTTC
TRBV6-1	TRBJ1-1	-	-	CASTLEFNTEAFF	TGTGCCAGCACGCTCGAGTTTAACACTGAAGCTTTCTTT
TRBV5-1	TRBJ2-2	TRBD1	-	CASSPTGGDAGELFF	TGCGCCAGCAGTCCGACAGGGGGCGATGCCGGGGAGCTGTTTTTT
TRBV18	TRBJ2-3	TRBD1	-	CASSPPGQKTDTQYF	TGTGCCAGCTCACCGCCGGGACAGAAGACAGATACGCAGTATTTT
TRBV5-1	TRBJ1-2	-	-	CASSSTRGYTF	TGCGCCAGCAGCTCAACTCGGGGCTACACCTTC
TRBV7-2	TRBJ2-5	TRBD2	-	CASSLGTAGGEQYF	TGTGCCAGCAGCTTAGGAACAGCCGGGGGGGAGCAGTACTTC
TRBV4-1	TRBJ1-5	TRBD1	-	CASSPHRGEAQHF	TGCGCCAGCAGCCCCCACAGGGGAGAAGCCCAGCATTTT
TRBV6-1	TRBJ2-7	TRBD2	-	CASSGAGTSGSVEQYF	TGTGCCAGCAGTGGGGCCGGGACTAGCGGGAGCGTCGAGCAGTACTTC
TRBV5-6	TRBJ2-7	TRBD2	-	CASSLRTSGVYEQYF	TGTGCCAGCAGCCTCCGGACTAGCGGGGTCTACGAGCAGTACTTC
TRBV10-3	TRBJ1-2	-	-	CAIRPPSGSYGYTF	TGTGCCATCCGCCCACCCTCGGGGAGCTATGGCTACACCTTC
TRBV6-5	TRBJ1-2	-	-	CASSEGGARGYTF	TGTGCCAGCAGTGAAGGGGGGGCGCGCGGCTACACCTTC
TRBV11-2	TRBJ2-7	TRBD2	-	CASSPGLVSYEQYF	TGTGCCAGCAGCCCCGGACTAGTTTCCTACGAGCAGTACTTC
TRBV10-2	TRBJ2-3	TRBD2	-	CASRGLAGVADTQYF	TGCGCCAGCAGGGGACTAGCGGGGGTTGCAGATACGCAGTATTTT
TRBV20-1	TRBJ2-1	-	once	CSARDINEQFF	TGCAGTGCTAGAGATATCAATGAGCAGTTCTTC
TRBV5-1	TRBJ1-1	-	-	CASSLEGGRGTEAFF	TGCGCCAGCAGCTTGGAGGGCGGGAGGGGCACTGAAGCTTTCTTT
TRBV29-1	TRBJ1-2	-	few	CSVRQSGFYGYTF	TGCAGCGTCCGGCAATCCGGGTTCTATGGCTACACCTTC
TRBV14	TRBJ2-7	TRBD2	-	CASSLSGGAHLLEQYF	TGTGCCAGCAGCCTTAGCGGGGGTGCTCATCTTTTAGAGCAGTACTTC
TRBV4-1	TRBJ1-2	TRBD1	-	CASSHTDREASGYTF	TGCGCCAGCAGCCACACAGACAGGGAGGCCTCTGGCTACACCTTC
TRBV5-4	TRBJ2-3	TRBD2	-	CASSLAGGASDTQYF	TGTGCCAGCAGCTTAGCGGGAGGTGCTTCAGATACGCAGTATTTT
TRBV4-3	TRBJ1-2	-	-	CASSQDRTGPQRDGYTF	TGCGCCAGCAGCCAAGATCGAACAGGGCCACAACGCGATGGCTACACCTTC
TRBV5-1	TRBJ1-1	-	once	CASSSGTANTEAFF	TGCGCCAGCAGCAGCGGGACGGCGAACACTGAAGCTTTCTTT
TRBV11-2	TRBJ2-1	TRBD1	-	CASSLDRGTYNEQFF	TGTGCCAGCAGCCTAGACAGGGGGACCTACAATGAGCAGTTCTTC
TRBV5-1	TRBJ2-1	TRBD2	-	CASSFSGNLFEQFF	TGCGCCAGCAGCTTTAGCGGGAATTTATTTGAGCAGTTCTTC
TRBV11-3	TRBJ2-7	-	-	CASSLGRYYEQYF	TGTGCCAGCAGCTTAGGGCGGTACTACGAGCAGTACTTC
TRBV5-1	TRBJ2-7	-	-	CASTRGTLNYEQYF	TGCGCCAGCACCCGCGGTACTCTTAACTACGAGCAGTACTTC
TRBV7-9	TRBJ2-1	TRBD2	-	CASSSVAGGFYNEQFF	TGTGCCAGCAGCTCTGTAGCGGGGGGCTTCTACAATGAGCAGTTCTTC